Shown below are 15 T cell receptor beta chains from a single sample sequenced in a study of long-term antiretroviral therapy in people with HIV. The authors ran the immunoSEQ assay, v3.0, at survey level. Libraries were prepared by immunoSEQ multiplex PCR; TCRdb keeps only in-frame clonotypes and omits some of them. The table lists over 25,000 clones, 90% to 95% of them singletons. Sequences were derived from unsorted PBMCs, sampled around 7.4 years after starting antiretroviral therapy. The receptors were sampled from a man in his forties or fifties with HIV.

This chain uses TRBV11-2 with TRBJ2-1; D may be TRBD1 (5 bases). Trimming left V 2 bases short and J 5 bases short, with 10 bases between. Per the germline V gene, CDR1 is SGHAT and CDR2 is FQNNGV. CDR3 length: 14 amino acids. Here the CDR3 DNA reads TGTGCCAGCAGCTTACAGGGCCGAGACAATGAGCAGTTCTTC. It is translated as CASSLQGRDNEQFF.

The rearrangement uses TRBV19 and TRBJ2-3; D gene ambiguous. With 5 bases removed from V and 2 bases from J, the gap between germline ends came to 14 bases. CDR1 is LNHDA and CDR2 is SQIVND in the germline V gene (reference sequence). This CDR3 is 15 amino acids long. The CDR3 DNA is TGTGCCAGTAGTGGTCTTGGACGGATCACAGATACGCAGTATTTT. Translating gives CASSGLGRITDTQYF.

The V and J genes are TRBV19 and TRBJ2-7; 7 bases map to TRBD2. V lost 3 bases to trimming and J lost 0 bases; unmatched junction nucleotides: 2. Germline CDR1 reads LNHDA; CDR2 reads SQIVND (reference sequence). The CDR3 length is 14 residues. This CDR3 reads CASSMGGSSYEQYF. The CDR3 DNA follows: TGTGCCAGTAGTATGGGGGGGAGCTCCTACGAGCAGTACTTC.

This chain links TRBV6-5 with TRBJ2-7; TRBD1 aligns across 9 bases. The CDR3 loop spans 13 amino acids. The germline CDR1 and CDR2 sequences are MNHEY and SVGAGI. V lost 8 bases, J lost 1 base, and 3 bases stayed unmatched. In nucleotides, the CDR3 is TGTGCCAGCCGCGGACAGGGGTCCTACGAGCAGTACTTC. Residues: CASRGQGSYEQYF.

The chain has TRBV6-5 and TRBJ2-3; D gene unclear. The V gene's germline CDR1 is MNHEY and CDR2 SVGAGI. This CDR3 is 13 amino acids long. The ends were cut back, 4 bases at V and 4 bases at J, with 9 bases in the middle. In DNA form, the CDR3 reads TGTGCCAGCAGTTCGAGAAACCCAGATACGCAGTATTTT. Its translation: CASSSRNPDTQYF.

This chain uses TRBV7-2 with TRBJ1-4; 9 nucleotides align to TRBD1. The CDR3 totals 17 residues. CDR1 is SGHTA, CDR2 FQGNSA, per germline. V dropped 4 bases and J dropped 7; count of bases not matched to a gene: 13. The CDR3 DNA is TGTGCCAGCAGCTCATCCGGAAGGACAGGGGAAGCTGAAAAACTGTTTTTT. Residues: CASSSSGRTGEAEKLFF.

The rearrangement links TRBV7-2 to TRBJ2-7; no firm D call. The CDR3 is 13 residues long. V lost 2 bases to trimming and J lost 0 bases, with 5 bases between them. Germline lookup yields CDR1 SGHTA and CDR2 FQGNSA. The CDR3 DNA follows: TGTGCCAGCAGCTTAATGCGCTCCTACGAGCAGTACTTC. Protein sequence: CASSLMRSYEQYF.

The V gene is TRBV19, the J gene TRBJ2-7; 10 positions agree with TRBD1. V shed 5 bases, J shed 2 bases, and the junction held 3 bases outside the gene matches. This CDR3 spans 14 amino acids. Germline CDR1 is LNHDA and CDR2 is SQIVND (reference sequence). The CDR3: CASSRQGAPYEQYF. In DNA, the CDR3 is TGTGCCAGTAGTCGACAGGGGGCCCCCTACGAGCAGTACTTC.

This chain connects TRBV18 to TRBJ2-3; 8 bases fit TRBD1. This CDR3 spans 17 amino acids. Trimming at V came to 2 bases and at J to 2 bases, leaving 9 bases not matched to a gene. Looked up from germline, CDR1 is KGHSH and CDR2 is LQKENI. In DNA, the CDR3 is TGTGCCAGCTCACCAACAATTCCGGGACAGGACACAGATACGCAGTATTTT. Its translation: CASSPTIPGQDTDTQYF.

This clone was detected only once. The rearrangement uses TRBV4-1 and TRBJ1-1; D remains unclear. CDR3 length: 13 residues. The germline V gene has CDR1 MGHRA and CDR2 YSYEKL. With 4 bases removed from V and 0 bases from J, the gap between germline ends came to 6 bases. The CDR3 sequence: CASSPTMNTEAFF. The CDR3 nucleotides are TGCGCCAGCAGCCCTACTATGAACACTGAAGCTTTCTTT.

The gene calls are TRBV30 and TRBJ1-2; 9 bases fit TRBD1. J lost 6 bases, V lost 0 bases, and 11 bases had no gene match. The CDR3 loop spans 16 amino acids. CDR1 and CDR2 from the germline V gene are GTSNPN and SVGIG (reference sequence). CDR3 in DNA: TGTGCCTGGAGTGTTGACCTGGGACAGGGAGGGAATGGCTACACCTTC. Encoded protein: CAWSVDLGQGGNGYTF.

V usage is TRBV6-4 and J usage is TRBJ2-1; TRBD2 matches at 9 bases. V shed 3 bases, J shed 5 bases, and the junction held 2 bases outside the gene matches. In germline, CDR1 is MRHNA, CDR2 SNTAGT. CDR3 length: 14 amino acids. Here the CDR3 DNA reads TGTGCCAGCAGTGAACTAGCGGGCCACAATGAGCAGTTCTTC. The encoded protein is CASSELAGHNEQFF.

The V call is TRBV2, the J call TRBJ1-4; the match to TRBD1 covers 7 bases. The CDR3 length is 14 residues. After removal of 6 bases from V and 8 bases from J, the junction contained 9 bases not matched to a gene. CDR1 is SNHLY and CDR2 is FYNNEI in the germline V gene. The CDR3 nucleotides are TGTGCCAGCAGGGATGACAGGGTTTTAGAAAAACTGTTTTTT. This encodes CASRDDRVLEKLFF.

This clone was seen a single time. The genes are TRBV27 and TRBJ2-2; 11 bases are shared with TRBD2. The V segment lost 5 bases and the J segment 4 bases; nucleotides outside the gene matches: 9. Germline CDR1 reads MNHEY; CDR2 reads SMNVEV (reference sequence). The CDR3 is 17 residues long. This chain's CDR3 is CASSSGTSGWFTGELFF. Here the CDR3 DNA reads TGTGCCAGCAGTAGCGGGACTAGCGGTTGGTTCACCGGGGAGCTGTTTTTT.

The chain carries TRBV19 and TRBJ1-6; 10 positions match TRBD1. CDR1 and CDR2 (germline): LNHDA, SQIVND (reference sequence). This CDR3 comprises 14 residues. After removal of 5 bases from V and 10 bases from J, the junction contained 5 bases not matched to a gene. The CDR3 loop reads CASSSGQGRSPLHF. CDR3 sequence (DNA): TGTGCCAGTAGTTCGGGACAGGGGAGATCACCCCTCCACTTT.